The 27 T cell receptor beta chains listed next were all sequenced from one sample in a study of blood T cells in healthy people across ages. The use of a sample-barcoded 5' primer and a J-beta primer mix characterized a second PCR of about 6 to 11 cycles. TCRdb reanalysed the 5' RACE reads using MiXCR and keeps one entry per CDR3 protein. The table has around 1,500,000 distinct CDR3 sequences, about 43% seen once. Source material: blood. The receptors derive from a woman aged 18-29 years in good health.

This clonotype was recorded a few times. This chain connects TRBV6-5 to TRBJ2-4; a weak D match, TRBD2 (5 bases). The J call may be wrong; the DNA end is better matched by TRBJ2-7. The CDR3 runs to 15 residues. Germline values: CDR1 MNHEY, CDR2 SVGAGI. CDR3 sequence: CASSPLGGRPYEQYF. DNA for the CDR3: TGTGCCAGCAGTCCTCTAGGCGGGCGCCCCTACGAGCAGTACTTC.

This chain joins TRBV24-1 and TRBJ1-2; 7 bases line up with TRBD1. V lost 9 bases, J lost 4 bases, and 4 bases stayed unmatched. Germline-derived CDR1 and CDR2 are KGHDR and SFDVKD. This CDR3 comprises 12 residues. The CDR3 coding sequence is TGTGCCACCCGTGGGACAGCCTATGGCTACACCTTC. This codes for CATRGTAYGYTF.

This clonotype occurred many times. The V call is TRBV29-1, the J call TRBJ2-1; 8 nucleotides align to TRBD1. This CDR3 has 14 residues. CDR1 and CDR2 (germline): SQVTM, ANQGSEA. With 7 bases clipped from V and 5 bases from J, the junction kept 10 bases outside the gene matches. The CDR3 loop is CSGGTGRWNNEQFF. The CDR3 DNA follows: TGCAGCGGAGGGACAGGTCGCTGGAACAATGAGCAGTTCTTC.

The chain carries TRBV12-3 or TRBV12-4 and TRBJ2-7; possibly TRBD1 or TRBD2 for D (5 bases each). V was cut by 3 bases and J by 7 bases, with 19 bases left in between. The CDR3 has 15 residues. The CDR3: CASSLGGREPNEQYF. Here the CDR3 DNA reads TGTGCCAGCAGTTTGGGTGGCAGGGAGCCCAATGAGCAGTACTTC.

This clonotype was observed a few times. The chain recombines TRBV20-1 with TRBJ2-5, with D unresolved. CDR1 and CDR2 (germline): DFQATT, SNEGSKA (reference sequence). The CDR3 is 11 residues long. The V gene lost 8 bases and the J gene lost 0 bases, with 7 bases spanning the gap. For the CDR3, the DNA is TGCAGTCCATTGTACCAAGAGACCCAGTACTTC. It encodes CSPLYQETQYF.

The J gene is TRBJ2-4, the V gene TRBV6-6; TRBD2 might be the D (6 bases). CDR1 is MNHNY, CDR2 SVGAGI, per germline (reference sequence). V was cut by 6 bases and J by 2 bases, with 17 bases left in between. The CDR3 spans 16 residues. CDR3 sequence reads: CASSPPWTISKNIQYF. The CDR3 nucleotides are TGTGCCAGCAGCCCCCCCTGGACTATATCCAAAAACATTCAGTACTTC.

The CDR3 nucleotides read TGTGCCAGCAGAGGTGGTGCGAGTAGCTACACCTTC. Translation gives CASRGGASSYTF. J is TRBJ1-2 and V is TRBV6-1, with D uncertain. Germline V gives CDR1 MNHNS, CDR2 SASEGT. The CDR3 totals 12 residues. Trimming took off 6 bases at V and 9 bases at J, with 14 bases between the two ends.

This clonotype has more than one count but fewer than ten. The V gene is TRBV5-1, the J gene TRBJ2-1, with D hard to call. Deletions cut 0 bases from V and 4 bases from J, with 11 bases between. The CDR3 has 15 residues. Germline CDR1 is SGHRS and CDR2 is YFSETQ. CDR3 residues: CASSLAASPYNEQFF. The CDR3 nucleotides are TGCGCCAGCAGCTTGGCAGCAAGTCCATACAATGAGCAGTTCTTC.

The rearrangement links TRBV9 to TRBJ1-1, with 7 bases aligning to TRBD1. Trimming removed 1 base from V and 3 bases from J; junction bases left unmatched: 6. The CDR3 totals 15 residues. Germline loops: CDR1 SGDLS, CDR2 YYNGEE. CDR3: CASSVPTGDYTEAFF. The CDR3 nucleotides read TGTGCCAGCAGCGTACCCACAGGGGACTACACTGAAGCTTTCTTT. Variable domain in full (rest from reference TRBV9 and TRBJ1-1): DSGVTQTPKHLITATGQRVTLRCSPRSGDLSVYWYQQSLDQGLQFLIQYYNGEERAKGNILERFSAQQFPDLHSELNLSSLELGDSALYFCASSVPTGDYTEAFFGQGTRLTVV.

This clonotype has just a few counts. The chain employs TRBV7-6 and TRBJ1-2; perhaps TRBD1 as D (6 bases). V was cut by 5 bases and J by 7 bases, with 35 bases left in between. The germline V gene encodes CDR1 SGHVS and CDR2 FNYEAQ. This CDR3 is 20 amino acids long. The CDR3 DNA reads TGTGCCAGCAGCCTAGATACGGGGTCCTTTACGAGCGTTGGGGGCCCTGGCTACACCTTC. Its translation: CASSLDTGSFTSVGGPGYTF.

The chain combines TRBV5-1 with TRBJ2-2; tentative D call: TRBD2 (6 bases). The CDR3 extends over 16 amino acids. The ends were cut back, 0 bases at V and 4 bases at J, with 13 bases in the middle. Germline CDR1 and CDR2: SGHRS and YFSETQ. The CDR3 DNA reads TGCGCCAGCAGCTTGGCGGGGGAAGCTTCCACCGGGGAGCTGTTTTTT. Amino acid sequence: CASSLAGEASTGELFF.

CDR3 DNA: TGCGCCAGCAGCTTGCGAATTTCGGGTACGAATGAGCAGTTCTTC. Translating gives CASSLRISGTNEQFF. The gene calls are TRBV5-1 and TRBJ2-1; no definite D call. Germline CDR1 is SGHRS and CDR2 is YFSETQ. With 1 base removed from V and 7 bases from J, the gap between germline ends came to 15 bases. This CDR3 comprises 15 residues.

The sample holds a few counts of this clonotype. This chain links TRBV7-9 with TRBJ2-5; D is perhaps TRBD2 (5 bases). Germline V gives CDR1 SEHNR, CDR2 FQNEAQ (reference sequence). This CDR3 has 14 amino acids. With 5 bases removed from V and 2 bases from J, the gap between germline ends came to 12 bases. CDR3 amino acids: CASSNGRTQETQYF. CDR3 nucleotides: TGTGCCAGCAGCAACGGACGGACTCAAGAGACCCAGTACTTC.

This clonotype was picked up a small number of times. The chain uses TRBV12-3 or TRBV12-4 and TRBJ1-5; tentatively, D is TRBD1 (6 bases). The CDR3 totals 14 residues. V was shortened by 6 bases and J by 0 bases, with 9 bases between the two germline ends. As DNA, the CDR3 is TGTGCCAGCAGGAGGGGGGGTAGCAATCAGCCCCAGCATTTT. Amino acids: CASRRGGSNQPQHF.

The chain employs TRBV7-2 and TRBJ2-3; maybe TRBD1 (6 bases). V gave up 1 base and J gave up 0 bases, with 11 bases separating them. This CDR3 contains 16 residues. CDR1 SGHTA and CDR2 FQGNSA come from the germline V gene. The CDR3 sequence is CASSLVGAASTDTQYF. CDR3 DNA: TGTGCCAGCAGCTTAGTGGGGGCCGCTAGCACAGATACGCAGTATTTT. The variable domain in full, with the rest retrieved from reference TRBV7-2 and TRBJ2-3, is GAGVSQSPSNKVTEKGKDVELRCDPISGHTALYWYRQSLGQGLEFLIYFQGNSAPDKSGLPSDRFSAERTGGSVSTLTIQRTQQEDSAVYLCASSLVGAASTDTQYFGPGTRLTVL.

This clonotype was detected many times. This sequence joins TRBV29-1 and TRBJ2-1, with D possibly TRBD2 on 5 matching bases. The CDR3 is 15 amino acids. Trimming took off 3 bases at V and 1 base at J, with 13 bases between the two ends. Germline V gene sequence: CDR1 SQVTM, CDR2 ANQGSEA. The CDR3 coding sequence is TGCAGCGTTGAGAACCGGGGTCAGTCCTACAATGAGCAGTTCTTC. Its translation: CSVENRGQSYNEQFF.

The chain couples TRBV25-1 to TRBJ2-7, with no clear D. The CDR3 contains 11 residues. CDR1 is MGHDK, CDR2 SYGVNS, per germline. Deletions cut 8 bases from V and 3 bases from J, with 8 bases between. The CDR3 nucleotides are TGTGCCAGCCCGATCTTCTACGAGCAGTACTTC. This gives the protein CASPIFYEQYF.

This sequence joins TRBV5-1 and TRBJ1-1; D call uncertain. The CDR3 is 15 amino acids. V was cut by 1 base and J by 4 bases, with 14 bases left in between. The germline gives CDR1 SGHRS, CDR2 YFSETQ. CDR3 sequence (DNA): TGCGCCAGCAGCTTGCTTACGGCGAAGAGCACTGAAGCTTTCTTT. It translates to CASSLLTAKSTEAFF.

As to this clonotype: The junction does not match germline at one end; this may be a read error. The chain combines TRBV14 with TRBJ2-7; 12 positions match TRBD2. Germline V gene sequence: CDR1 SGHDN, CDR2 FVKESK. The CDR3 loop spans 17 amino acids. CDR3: CASSPATSGGPTYGQYF. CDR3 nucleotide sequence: TGTGCCAGCAGCCCCGCGACTAGCGGGGGTCCAACCTACGGGCAGTACTTC.

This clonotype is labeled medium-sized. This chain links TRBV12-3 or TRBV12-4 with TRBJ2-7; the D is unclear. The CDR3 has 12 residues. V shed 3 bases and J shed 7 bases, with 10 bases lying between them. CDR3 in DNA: TGTGCCAGCAGTTTGGCCCTGGATGAGCAGTACTTC. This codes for CASSLALDEQYF.

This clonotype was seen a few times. CDR3 sequence: CASSPGRQGANYGYTF. Here the CDR3 DNA reads TGTGCCAGCTCACCCGGAAGACAGGGGGCCAACTATGGCTACACCTTC. The V and J genes are TRBV18 and TRBJ1-2; 10 bases are a match to TRBD1. Trimming took 3 bases from V and 2 from J; bases not matched to a gene: 6. Germline V lookup: CDR1 KGHSH, CDR2 LQKENI. The CDR3 contains 16 residues.

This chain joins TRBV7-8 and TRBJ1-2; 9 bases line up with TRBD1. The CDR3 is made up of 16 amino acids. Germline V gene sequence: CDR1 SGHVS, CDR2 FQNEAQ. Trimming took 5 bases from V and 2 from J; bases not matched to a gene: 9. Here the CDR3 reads CASSARDRGENYGYTF. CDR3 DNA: TGTGCCAGCAGCGCGAGAGACAGGGGGGAAAACTATGGCTACACCTTC.

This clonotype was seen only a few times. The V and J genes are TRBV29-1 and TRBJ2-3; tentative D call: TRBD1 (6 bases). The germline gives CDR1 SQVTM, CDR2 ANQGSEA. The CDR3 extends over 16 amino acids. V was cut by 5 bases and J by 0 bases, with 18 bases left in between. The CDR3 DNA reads TGCAGCGTTAAATCTACCTGGACAGATAGCACAGATACGCAGTATTTT. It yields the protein CSVKSTWTDSTDTQYF.

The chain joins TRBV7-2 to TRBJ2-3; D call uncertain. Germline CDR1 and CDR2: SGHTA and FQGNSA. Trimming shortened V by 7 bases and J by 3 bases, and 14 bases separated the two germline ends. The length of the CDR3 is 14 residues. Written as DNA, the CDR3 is TGTGCCAGCATCATCGACCTCAGTACAGATACGCAGTATTTT. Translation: CASIIDLSTDTQYF.

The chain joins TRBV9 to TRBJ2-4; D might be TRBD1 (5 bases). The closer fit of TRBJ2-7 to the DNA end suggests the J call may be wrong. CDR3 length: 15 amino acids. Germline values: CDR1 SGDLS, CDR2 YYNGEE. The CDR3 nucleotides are TGTGCCAGCAGCGTAGATCTAGGGGATGCCTACGAGCAGTACTTC. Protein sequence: CASSVDLGDAYEQYF.

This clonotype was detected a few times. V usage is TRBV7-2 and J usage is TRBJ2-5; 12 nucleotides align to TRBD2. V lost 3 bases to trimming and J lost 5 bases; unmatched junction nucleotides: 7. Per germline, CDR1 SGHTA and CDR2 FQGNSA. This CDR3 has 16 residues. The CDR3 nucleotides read TGTGCCAGCAGCTTGACTAGCGGGGGCACGGCGGAGACCCAGTACTTC. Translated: CASSLTSGGTAETQYF. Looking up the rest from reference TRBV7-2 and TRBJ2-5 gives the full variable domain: GAGVSQSPSNKVTEKGKDVELRCDPISGHTALYWYRQSLGQGLEFLIYFQGNSAPDKSGLPSDRFSAERTGGSVSTLTIQRTQQEDSAVYLCASSLTSGGTAETQYFGPGTRLLVL.

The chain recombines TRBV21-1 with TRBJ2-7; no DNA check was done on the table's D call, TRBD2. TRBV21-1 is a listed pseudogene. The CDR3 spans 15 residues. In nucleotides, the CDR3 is TGTGCCAGCAGCAATGGACATCTCCCCTATAACGAGCGGTACTTC. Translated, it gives CASSNGHLPYNERYF.